This passage covers 28 T cell receptor beta chains from one sample sequenced in a study of CD8+ T cells in alopecia areata. RNA was extracted and reverse transcribed into cDNA as the sequencing template. TCRdb keeps only in-frame clones here, not all; method: immunoSEQ multiplex PCR. The table shows about 110,000 clones, with about four fifths occurring only once. As to treatment: oral pan-JAK inhibitor, 5-10 mg twice daily. The specimen was CD8+ T cells sorted from blood, collected at week 24, from a patient treated with tofacitinib. The receptors shown here come from a human donor with alopecia areata.

The chain couples TRBV4-3 to TRBJ1-2; the match to TRBD1 covers 8 bases. J gave up 2 bases and V 0 bases, and 11 bases lay outside the gene matches. In germline, CDR1 is LGHNA, CDR2 YSLEER. There are 18 residues in the CDR3. CDR3 sequence reads: CASSQDPPRQGRNYGYTF. CDR3 coding DNA: TGCGCCAGCAGCCAAGATCCCCCTCGACAGGGGAGAAACTATGGCTACACCTTC.

The chain carries TRBV25-1 and TRBJ2-7, with D possibly matching TRBD1 (6 bases). This CDR3 contains 13 residues. Trimming removed 6 bases at V and 1 base at J, with 10 bases between. Per the germline V gene, CDR1 is MGHDK and CDR2 is SYGVNS. The CDR3 loop reads CASSLTGSYEQYF. The CDR3 bases are TGTGCCAGCAGCCTGACAGGTTCCTACGAGCAGTACTTC.

The genes are TRBV5-6 and TRBJ2-3, with TRBD2 matching over 7 bases. Germline lookup yields CDR1 SGHDT and CDR2 YYEEEE. The CDR3 runs 15 residues. Trimming cost V 0 bases and J 2 bases; bases outside gene matches: 3. The CDR3 coding sequence is TGTGCCAGCAGCTTGGGGCGGGGGAACACAGATACGCAGTATTTT. This sequence encodes CASSLGRGNTDTQYF.

The chain recombines TRBV5-6 with TRBJ2-3; D ambiguous. In germline, CDR1 is SGHDT, CDR2 YYEEEE. Trimming took 2 bases from V and 10 from J, leaving 20 bases between them. The CDR3 length is 15 residues. DNA for the CDR3: TGTGCCAGCAGCTTTCGTTGGCGTTTGGCGGTGCCGCAGTATTTT. Translating gives CASSFRWRLAVPQYF.

The rearrangement uses TRBV13 and TRBJ2-1, with D uncertain. Germline V gene data show CDR1 as PRHDT and CDR2 as FYEKMQ (reference sequence). The CDR3 runs to 14 residues. V lost 3 bases and J 5 bases, leaving 11 bases between the germline ends. The CDR3 DNA is TGTGCCAGCAGCTTTAATCCCTGGGACAATGAGCAGTTCTTC. This codes for CASSFNPWDNEQFF.

The chain recombines TRBV7-9 with TRBJ2-1, with 8 positions matching TRBD2. Germline V gene lookup returns CDR1 SEHNR and CDR2 FQNEAQ (reference sequence). The CDR3 runs 17 residues. J gave up 0 bases and V 6 bases, and 10 bases lay outside the gene matches. The CDR3 sequence: CASSMERGSSSYNEQFF. The CDR3 nucleotides read TGTGCCAGCAGTATGGAGCGGGGGTCGAGCTCCTACAATGAGCAGTTCTTC.

The chain recombines TRBV27 with TRBJ1-2; 8 nucleotides line up with TRBD1. J gave up 5 bases and V 8 bases, and 10 bases lay outside the gene matches. CDR1 is MNHEY and CDR2 is SMNVEV in the germline V gene (reference sequence). The CDR3 loop spans 14 amino acids. CDR3 residues: CASGQQGVRYGYTF. The CDR3 bases are TGTGCCAGCGGCCAACAGGGGGTTCGGTATGGCTACACCTTC.

The chain employs TRBV7-2 and TRBJ1-1; the D gene is possibly TRBD1 (5 bases). Trimming removed 4 bases from V and 3 bases from J, with 9 bases in between. Germline loops: CDR1 SGHTA, CDR2 FQGNSA. The CDR3 has 13 amino acids. The CDR3 bases are TGTGCCAGCAGCTGGGGGGAGTACACTGAAGCTTTCTTT. It codes for CASSWGEYTEAFF.

The count of this clone is one. In DNA, the CDR3 is TGTGCCACCCGGGACAGGGGGAACATTCAGTACTTC. Translating it yields CATRDRGNIQYF. The rearrangement links TRBV19 to TRBJ2-4, with 11 bases aligning to TRBD1. With 10 bases clipped from V and 7 bases from J, the junction kept 3 bases outside the gene matches. CDR1 and CDR2 (germline): LNHDA, SQIVND (reference sequence). This CDR3 spans 12 amino acids.

This chain links TRBV11-2 with TRBJ2-3; D gene uncertain. This CDR3 is 16 amino acids long. The germline V and J ends were trimmed by 7 bases and 2 bases, with 19 bases remaining between them. The germline gives CDR1 SGHAT, CDR2 FQNNGV. For the CDR3, the DNA is TGTGCCAGCACCCCCTCCCTCTACCCGTTCACAGATACGCAGTATTTT. Translated, it gives CASTPSLYPFTDTQYF. Drawing the rest from reference TRBV11-2 and TRBJ2-3, the complete variable domain is EAGVAQSPRYKIIEKRQSVAFWCNPISGHATLYWYQQILGQGPKLLIQFQNNGVVDDSQLPKDRFSAERLKGVDSTLKIQPAKLEDSAVYLCASTPSLYPFTDTQYFGPGTRLTVL.

The chain joins TRBV1 to TRBJ1-5. TRBV1 constitutes a pseudogene. The CDR3 has 16 amino acids. The CDR3: CTSSQDIGSANQPQHF. CDR3 nucleotide sequence: TGCACCAGCAGCCAAGATATAGGTAGTGCCAATCAGCCCCAGCATTTT.

In DNA, the CDR3 is TGTGCCAGCAGTATCACGGGACCCAGGGAGACCCAGTACTTC. This encodes CASSITGPRETQYF. The rearrangement joins TRBV7-9 to TRBJ2-5, with D possibly being TRBD1 or TRBD2 (5 bases each). This CDR3 spans 14 amino acids. Trimming left V 6 bases short and J 5 bases short, with 16 bases between. CDR1 and CDR2 from the germline V gene are SEHNR and FQNEAQ (reference sequence).

The genes are TRBV6-5 and TRBJ2-7; D perhaps matches TRBD2 (7 bases). Per the germline V gene, CDR1 is MNHEY and CDR2 is SVGAGI. V lost 5 bases to trimming and J lost 6 bases, with 14 bases between them. The CDR3 spans 13 residues. CDR3 sequence (DNA): TGTGCCAGCAGTATCGGGGGGCGGGGCGAGCAGTACTTC. It yields the protein CASSIGGRGEQYF.

The chain couples TRBV6-6 to TRBJ1-4; D not certain. Trimming cost V 6 bases and J 11 bases, with 10 bases left between them. Germline CDR1 and CDR2: MNHNY and SVGAGI (reference sequence). There are 11 residues in the CDR3. The CDR3 nucleotides read TGTGCCAGCAGGTTCTCTTGGAAACTGTTTTTT. It translates to CASRFSWKLFF.

This sequence joins TRBV7-9 and TRBJ1-4, with D unclear. This CDR3 contains 12 residues. Trimming took 1 base from V and 13 from J, leaving 10 bases between them. CDR1 is SEHNR and CDR2 is FQNEAQ in the germline V gene (reference sequence). The CDR3 coding sequence is TGTGCCAGCAGCTTAGAGGCAGATGTACTGTTTTTT. Translation gives CASSLEADVLFF.

This chain uses TRBV5-1 with TRBJ1-1; TRBD1 might be the D (5 bases). Germline loops: CDR1 SGHRS, CDR2 YFSETQ. Trimming stripped 4 bases from V and 7 bases from J, with 11 bases between. The CDR3 has 12 amino acids. CDR3 sequence (DNA): TGCGCCAGCAGCCTAAGGGGCTTTGAAGCTTTCTTT. Translating it yields CASSLRGFEAFF. The entire variable domain, with the rest obtained from reference TRBV5-1 and TRBJ1-1, is as follows: KAGVTQTPRYLIKTRGQQVTLSCSPISGHRSVSWYQQTPGQGLQFLFEYFSETQRNKGNFPGRFSGRQFSNSRSEMNVSTLELGDSALYLCASSLRGFEAFFGQGTRLTVV.

The genes are TRBV6-5 and TRBJ2-2; D perhaps matches TRBD1 (5 bases). Germline V gives CDR1 MNHEY, CDR2 SVGAGI. This CDR3 is built from 16 residues. Between the trimmed V and J ends, which lost 2 bases and 0 bases, there was a span of 10 bases. The DNA of the CDR3 is TGTGCCAGCAGTTACGATTGGACACCGAACACCGGGGAGCTGTTTTTT. Its protein product is CASSYDWTPNTGELFF.

This chain connects TRBV7-8 to TRBJ2-7, with D possibly being TRBD1 or TRBD2 (6 bases each). The CDR3 is 15 amino acids. V shed 7 bases and J shed 5 bases, with 21 bases lying between them. Looked up from germline, CDR1 is SGHVS and CDR2 is FQNEAQ. CDR3 sequence reads: CASTPSWGAVHEQYF. CDR3 sequence (DNA): TGTGCCAGCACCCCATCTTGGGGGGCCGTCCACGAGCAGTACTTC.

The CDR3 DNA reads TGTGCCAGCAGCTTGGAAGAAGACCAAGAGACCCAGTACTTC. This encodes CASSLEEDQETQYF. This rearrangement joins TRBV7-2 to TRBJ2-5, with D unresolved. The CDR3 covers 14 residues. V shed 3 bases and J shed 0 bases, with 8 bases lying between them. Germline CDR1 SGHTA, CDR2 FQGNSA.

The count of this clone is one. This chain connects TRBV7-8 to TRBJ2-7, with TRBD1 matching 8 bases. The CDR3 length is 15 residues. The V and J ends lost 1 base and 4 bases, in that order; junction bases with no gene match: 6. CDR1 and CDR2 (germline): SGHVS, FQNEAQ. The CDR3 nucleotides are TGTGCCAGCAGCTTAGGAGGGACAGGAACTTACGAGCAGTACTTC. Residues: CASSLGGTGTYEQYF. Combining the CDR3 with reference TRBV7-8 and TRBJ2-7 gives the whole variable domain GAGVSQSPRYKVAKRGQDVALRCDPISGHVSLFWYQQALGQGPEFLTYFQNEAQLDKSGLPSDRFFAERPEGSVSTLKIQRTQQEDSAVYLCASSLGGTGTYEQYFGPGTRLTVT.

The rearrangement links TRBV5-1 to TRBJ2-1; 13 positions match TRBD2. Looked up from germline, CDR1 is SGHRS and CDR2 is YFSETQ. Trimming took 4 bases from V and 4 from J; bases not matched to a gene: 14. The CDR3 totals 19 residues. DNA of the CDR3: TGCGCCAGCAGCCTAAGACTAGCGGGGGGCCCCCCCTTTTACAATGAGCAGTTCTTC. Amino acids: CASSLRLAGGPPFYNEQFF.

The chain employs TRBV10-3 and TRBJ2-1; 7 bases are shared with TRBD2. J gave up 5 bases and V 4 bases, and 11 bases lay outside the gene matches. There are 16 residues in the CDR3. CDR1 is ENHRY and CDR2 is SYGVKD in the germline V gene. The CDR3 spells CAISGPHMGGNNEQFF. The CDR3 DNA reads as TGTGCCATCAGTGGTCCACACATGGGAGGGAACAATGAGCAGTTCTTC.

The chain employs TRBV4-1 and TRBJ1-1, with 7 bases that match TRBD1. CDR3 length: 15 amino acids. The ends lost 1 base at V and 4 bases at J; junction bases unmatched: 6. Looked up from germline, CDR1 is MGHRA and CDR2 is YSYEKL. The CDR3 loop is CASSQAGGAGTEAFF. In DNA form, the CDR3 reads TGCGCCAGCAGCCAAGCAGGGGGGGCTGGCACTGAAGCTTTCTTT.

This chain joins TRBV27 and TRBJ2-2; D possibly corresponds to TRBD2 (5 bases). Germline V gene sequence: CDR1 MNHEY, CDR2 SMNVEV (reference sequence). V gave up 6 bases and J gave up 0 bases, with 8 bases separating them. The CDR3 spans 14 residues. The CDR3 region is CASSPGANTGELFF. CDR3 in DNA: TGTGCCAGCAGCCCCGGGGCGAACACCGGGGAGCTGTTTTTT.

This sequence joins TRBV6-5 and TRBJ2-1, with a weak D call TRBD1 (5 bases). The CDR3 has 14 amino acids. The V gene lost 5 bases and the J gene lost 3 bases, with 11 bases spanning the gap. Germline-derived CDR1 and CDR2 are MNHEY and SVGAGI. The CDR3 reads CASSTPDIYNEQFF. DNA for the CDR3: TGTGCCAGCAGTACCCCGGACATCTACAATGAGCAGTTCTTC.

This clone was recorded a few times. J is TRBJ2-3 and V is TRBV7-2; maybe TRBD2 (5 bases). Looked up from germline, CDR1 is SGHTA and CDR2 is FQGNSA. Trimming shortened V by 4 bases and J by 0 bases, and 17 bases separated the two germline ends. This CDR3 contains 17 residues. This CDR3 is CASSSVGVHTSTDTQYF. Written as DNA, the CDR3 is TGTGCCAGCAGCTCGGTGGGAGTGCACACTAGCACAGATACGCAGTATTTT.

The rearrangement links TRBV2 to TRBJ2-4; D possibly uses TRBD1 or TRBD2 (6 bases each). Trimming took 5 bases from V and 7 from J, leaving 15 bases between them. Germline values: CDR1 SNHLY, CDR2 FYNNEI. The CDR3 loop spans 14 amino acids. CDR3 sequence (DNA): TGTGCCAGCAGTCAAGGCTGGGGGGCGAACATTCAGTACTTC. Residues: CASSQGWGANIQYF.

The CDR3 nucleotides read TGTGCCAGTAGTAGTAGACAGGGAGCGTGGAGGTACCAAGAGACCCAGTACTTC. Its protein product is CASSSRQGAWRYQETQYF. The J gene is TRBJ2-5, the V gene TRBV19, with 7 bases aligning to TRBD1. CDR1 and CDR2 from the germline V gene are LNHDA and SQIVND (reference sequence). This CDR3 spans 18 amino acids. V trimming: 4 bases; J trimming: 0 bases; junction bases outside the gene matches: 14.